The 18 T cell receptor beta chains listed next were all sequenced from one sample in a study of blood T cell repertoires in COVID-19. Clones were sequenced by immunoSEQ multiplex PCR, and TCRdb holds only the in-frame ones, with some missing. In the table there are under 150,000 clones, roughly 80% of which are singletons. The source material was peripheral blood. All receptors derive from a woman aged 50 to 60 with active or convalescent COVID-19.

The gene calls are TRBV27 and TRBJ2-2; D is possibly TRBD1 (6 bases). Per germline, CDR1 MNHEY and CDR2 SMNVEV (reference sequence). V shed 3 bases and J shed 7 bases, with 15 bases lying between them. The CDR3 contains 15 residues. The CDR3 bases are TGTGCCAGCAGTTTTGGCAGGGGAGTCGGCGGGGAGCTGTTTTTT. Its protein is CASSFGRGVGGELFF.

In this sample, this clone turned up once. V is TRBV2 and J is TRBJ2-1; D perhaps matches TRBD1 (6 bases). Germline V gives CDR1 SNHLY, CDR2 FYNNEI. The CDR3 has 14 amino acids. V was shortened by 4 bases and J by 2 bases, with 9 bases between the two germline ends. The CDR3 here is CASSVQGPYNEQFF. The CDR3 coding sequence is TGTGCCAGCAGTGTACAGGGCCCCTACAATGAGCAGTTCTTC.

This chain connects TRBV14 to TRBJ1-1; D is unclear. This CDR3 region has 16 residues. V lost 0 bases to trimming and J lost 0 bases, with 11 bases between them. Per germline, CDR1 SGHDN and CDR2 FVKESK. In nucleotides, the CDR3 is TGTGCCAGCAGCCAAGATTTGGGCCAGTTGAACACTGAAGCTTTCTTT. The encoded protein is CASSQDLGQLNTEAFF.

The rearrangement links TRBV6-4 to TRBJ1-6, with D tentatively TRBD1 (6 bases). The CDR3 is made up of 13 amino acids. The V end lost 3 bases, the J end lost 8 bases, and 8 bases lay between the germline ends. The germline V gene has CDR1 MRHNA and CDR2 SNTAGT. CDR3 region: CASSEGGDSPLHF. CDR3 nucleotide sequence: TGTGCCAGCAGTGAAGGGGGAGATTCACCCCTCCACTTT.

The J gene is TRBJ1-5, the V gene TRBV24-1; D possibly corresponds to TRBD1 (5 bases). CDR1 is KGHDR, CDR2 SFDVKD, per germline. The CDR3 is 15 amino acids. Trimming shortened V by 1 base and J by 4 bases, and 10 bases separated the two germline ends. CDR3 coding DNA: TGTGCCACCAGTGATTTTCAGGGTTTGAATCAGCCCCAGCATTTT. This translates into CATSDFQGLNQPQHF.

The chain uses TRBV19 and TRBJ2-3; D call uncertain. CDR3 length: 15 amino acids. V lost 2 bases and J lost 2, with 11 bases in between. The germline V gene has CDR1 LNHDA and CDR2 SQIVND (reference sequence). Here the CDR3 DNA reads TGTGCCAGTAGTATATCGGCTAGTAACACAGATACGCAGTATTTT. Amino acid sequence: CASSISASNTDTQYF.

The chain uses TRBV5-1 and TRBJ1-6, with D possibly matching TRBD1 (6 bases). The CDR3 extends over 16 amino acids. CDR1 SGHRS and CDR2 YFSETQ come from the germline V gene. V shed 5 bases and J shed 4 bases, with 16 bases lying between them. CDR3 residues: CASRDRDNGYNSPLHF. The DNA for the CDR3 is TGCGCCAGCAGGGACCGGGACAACGGATATAATTCACCCCTCCACTTT.

For the CDR3, the DNA is TGTGCCAGCCTGAGCGGGAGAAACACCGGGGAGCTGTTTTTT. Translated: CASLSGRNTGELFF. This chain links TRBV27 with TRBJ2-2, with TRBD2 matching 8 bases. CDR3 length equals 14 residues. Germline loops: CDR1 MNHEY, CDR2 SMNVEV (reference sequence). J gave up 2 bases and V 8 bases, and 4 bases lay outside the gene matches.

The chain combines TRBV28 with TRBJ2-7; 7 positions agree with TRBD1. Germline-derived CDR1 and CDR2 are MDHEN and SYDVKM. V lost 6 bases and J lost 5; bases outside the gene matches: 7. CDR3 length equals 13 residues. The CDR3 region is CASRLTGIHEQYF. CDR3 DNA sequence: TGTGCCAGCAGACTGACAGGGATCCACGAGCAGTACTTC.

The rearrangement links TRBV4-3 to TRBJ2-7; 13 nucleotides line up with TRBD2. The CDR3 totals 18 residues. V shed 3 bases, J shed 4 bases, and the junction held 12 bases outside the gene matches. Germline lookup yields CDR1 LGHNA and CDR2 YSLEER. The CDR3 region is CASSQLAPTSGGGYEQYF. The CDR3 DNA reads as TGCGCCAGCAGCCAGCTCGCCCCTACTAGCGGGGGGGGTTACGAGCAGTACTTC.

This chain connects TRBV5-1 to TRBJ1-2, with 10 bases aligning to TRBD1. The CDR3 loop spans 17 amino acids. V lost 4 bases and J lost 2; bases outside the gene matches: 11. CDR1 SGHRS and CDR2 YFSETQ come from the germline V gene. The CDR3 nucleotides are TGCGCCAGCAGCAGGGACCCCGGACAGGGGGACAACTATGGCTACACCTTC. As protein: CASSRDPGQGDNYGYTF.

This clone was seen only once. This chain links TRBV5-6 with TRBJ2-1, with unresolved D. V was shortened by 4 bases and J by 0 bases, with 11 bases between the two germline ends. The germline V gene encodes CDR1 SGHDT and CDR2 YYEEEE. CDR3 length: 15 residues. The CDR3 loop reads CASSVDWSSYNEQFF. The CDR3 DNA sequence: TGTGCCAGCAGCGTCGACTGGAGCTCCTACAATGAGCAGTTCTTC.

This clone was observed a few times. The gene calls are TRBV28 and TRBJ1-5, with D possibly matching TRBD1 (5 bases). CDR3 length: 17 amino acids. CDR1 is MDHEN and CDR2 is SYDVKM in the germline V gene. V was trimmed by 2 bases and J by 5 bases, leaving 19 bases between them. This chain's CDR3 is CASSLDQWGSDHQPQHF. The CDR3 coding sequence is TGTGCCAGCAGTTTAGACCAGTGGGGCTCAGACCATCAGCCCCAGCATTTT.

This clone has just one count. V usage is TRBV30 and J usage is TRBJ1-6; TRBD1 matches 7 bases. CDR3 length: 17 amino acids. After removal of 0 bases from V and 7 bases from J, the junction contained 12 bases not matched to a gene. CDR1 GTSNPN and CDR2 SVGIG come from the germline V gene (reference sequence). The CDR3 coding sequence is TGTGCCTGGAGTGTACGTTCAAGGGGGCATGGGAATTCACCCCTCCACTTT. Translating it yields CAWSVRSRGHGNSPLHF.

The rearrangement joins TRBV2 to TRBJ1-5; 8 positions agree with TRBD1. CDR3 length: 15 amino acids. Germline values: CDR1 SNHLY, CDR2 FYNNEI. V trimming: 6 bases; J trimming: 4 bases; junction bases outside the gene matches: 8. The CDR3 loop reads CASSEGQAGNQPQHF. CDR3 sequence (DNA): TGTGCCAGCAGCGAGGGACAGGCGGGAAATCAGCCCCAGCATTTT.

The rearrangement links TRBV2 to TRBJ1-2; 9 bases agree with TRBD1. CDR1 and CDR2 from the germline V gene are SNHLY and FYNNEI. The CDR3 length is 13 residues. The trim removed 4 bases at V and 4 bases at J, leaving 1 base unmatched. Written as DNA, the CDR3 is TGTGCCAGCAGTGGGGACAGGGCCTATGGCTACACCTTC. Translating it yields CASSGDRAYGYTF. The whole variable domain, filled in from reference TRBV2 and TRBJ1-2, reads EPEVTQTPSHQVTQMGQEVILRCVPISNHLYFYWYRQILGQKVEFLVSFYNNEISEKSEIFDDQFSVERPDGSNFTLKIRSTKLEDSAMYFCASSGDRAYGYTFGSGTRLTVV.

The chain has TRBV2 and TRBJ1-5; D gene uncertain. Trimming removed 6 bases at V and 2 bases at J, with 11 bases between. The CDR3 is made up of 14 amino acids. The germline V gene encodes CDR1 SNHLY and CDR2 FYNNEI. The CDR3 region has the DNA TGTGCCAGCAGCCTATACTTGGGCAATCAGCCCCAGCATTTT. Protein: CASSLYLGNQPQHF.

The rearrangement uses TRBV12-5 and TRBJ1-4; 10 bases align to TRBD1. The V gene's germline CDR1 is LGHNT and CDR2 FRNRAP. This CDR3 has 15 amino acids. J gave up 5 bases and V 4 bases, and 4 bases lay outside the gene matches. As DNA, the CDR3 is TGTGCTAGTGGTTCCGGGGACAGGGGAAATGAAAAACTGTTTTTT. Amino acids: CASGSGDRGNEKLFF.